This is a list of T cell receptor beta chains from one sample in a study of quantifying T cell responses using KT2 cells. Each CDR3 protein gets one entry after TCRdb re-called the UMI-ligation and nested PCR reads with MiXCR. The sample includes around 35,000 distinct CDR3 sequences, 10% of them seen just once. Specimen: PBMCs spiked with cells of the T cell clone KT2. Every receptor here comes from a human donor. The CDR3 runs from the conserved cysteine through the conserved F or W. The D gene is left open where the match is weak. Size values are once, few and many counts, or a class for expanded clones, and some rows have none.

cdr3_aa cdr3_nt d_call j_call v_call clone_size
CSVVSRSGGGETQYF TGCAGCGTTGTCAGTCGTTCGGGAGGTGGGGAGACCCAGTACTTC TRBD2 TRBJ2-5 TRBV29-1 .
CASSPGLAGFSTDTQYF TGTGCCAGCAGCCCGGGACTAGCGGGATTTAGCACAGATACGCAGTATTTT TRBD2 TRBJ2-3 TRBV5-6 many
CASSPSSDYTDTQYF TGTGCCAGCAGTCCTTCTAGCGACTACACAGATACGCAGTATTTT . TRBJ2-3 TRBV12-3/TRBV12-4 few
CSARSGGDSHSIQYF TGCAGTGCTAGGTCGGGGGGAGACAGCCACAGCATTCAGTACTTC TRBD2 TRBJ2-4 TRBV20-1 few
CASSQEQGGYEQYF TGTGCCAGCAGCCAAGAACAGGGAGGCTACGAGCAGTACTTC . TRBJ2-7 TRBV4-2 .
CASSLRGLEETQYF TGTGCCAGCAGCTTAAGGGGTCTAGAAGAGACCCAGTACTTC . TRBJ2-5 TRBV11-2 .
CASSGTSGAGEQYF TGTGCCAGCAGCGGGACTAGCGGGGCGGGCGAGCAGTACTTC TRBD2 TRBJ2-7 TRBV12-3/TRBV12-4 many
CASSPRQGTYEQYF TGTGCCAGCTCACCCCGACAGGGTACCTACGAGCAGTACTTC TRBD1 TRBJ2-7 TRBV18 many
CASSLGQGPNQPQHF TGTGCCAGCAGCTTGGGTCAGGGGCCAAATCAGCCCCAGCATTTT . TRBJ1-5 TRBV5-6 many
CASRGTSGKYNEQFF TGCGCCAGCAGAGGGACTAGCGGGAAGTACAATGAGCAGTTCTTC TRBD2 TRBJ2-1 TRBV10-1 few
CSARTPMGQATDGYTF TGCAGTGCTAGGACACCAATGGGACAGGCCACCGATGGCTACACCTTC TRBD1 TRBJ1-2 TRBV20-1 few
CASSEAPGGRNEQFF TGTGCCAGCAGTGAAGCCCCGGGGGGCCGGAATGAGCAGTTCTTC . TRBJ2-1 TRBV6-4 .
CASSLEEWRERYEQYF TGTGCCAGCAGCTTAGAGGAGTGGCGGGAGAGGTACGAGCAGTACTTC TRBD2 TRBJ2-7 TRBV7-2 once
CATSDPRQGRGEQYF TGTGCCACCAGTGATCCTCGTCAGGGACGAGGCGAGCAGTACTTC . TRBJ2-7 TRBV24-1 .
CSARGTSGVTDTQYF TGCAGTGCTAGAGGAACTAGCGGGGTAACAGATACGCAGTATTTT TRBD2 TRBJ2-3 TRBV20-1 many
CASSPQAQETQYF TGTGCCAGCAGCCCCCAGGCGCAAGAGACCCAGTACTTC . TRBJ2-5 TRBV5-4 few
CASSYERGGKLFF TGTGCCAGCAGTTACGAAAGGGGTGGAAAACTGTTTTTT . TRBJ1-4 TRBV12-3/TRBV12-4 many
CASRKGTSGDNEQFF TGTGCCAGCCGAAAAGGGACTAGCGGAGACAATGAGCAGTTCTTC TRBD2 TRBJ2-1 TRBV6-1 .
CASSQDGPYNEQFF TGTGCCAGCAGCCAGGACGGTCCCTACAATGAGCAGTTCTTC . TRBJ2-1 TRBV14 few
CAISESDDTQYF TGTGCCATCAGTGAGTCGGATGATACGCAGTATTTT . TRBJ2-3 TRBV10-3 medium-sized
CASSVGQISYEQYF TGTGCCAGCAGCGTTGGACAGATCTCCTACGAGCAGTACTTC . TRBJ2-7 TRBV9 many
CASRTGVNEQFF TGTGCCAGCAGGACAGGCGTAAATGAGCAGTTCTTC . TRBJ2-1 TRBV12-3/TRBV12-4 many
CASSPQEGTYEQYF TGTGCCAGCTCACCACAAGAGGGTACCTACGAGCAGTACTTC . TRBJ2-7 TRBV18 few
CSAIPPLKQGNTGELFF TGCAGTGCTATACCCCCTCTGAAACAGGGAAACACCGGGGAGCTGTTTTTT . TRBJ2-2 TRBV20-1 many
CASSSPGTSGSGYNEQFF TGTGCCAGCAGTTCGCCCGGGACTAGCGGGAGCGGTTACAATGAGCAGTTCTTC TRBD2 TRBJ2-1 TRBV3-1 .
CASSLGGYTDTQYF TGCGCCAGCAGCTTAGGCGGCTACACAGATACGCAGTATTTT . TRBJ2-3 TRBV5-1 many
CSASAYADTQYF TGCAGTGCTAGCGCCTACGCAGATACGCAGTATTTT . TRBJ2-3 TRBV20-1 many
CASTSGGSDEQYF TGTGCCAGCACCTCGGGTGGGTCCGACGAGCAGTACTTC . TRBJ2-7 TRBV5-5 .
CASSQTQGDGAFF TGTGCCAGCAGCCAAACACAGGGAGATGGGGCTTTCTTT . TRBJ1-1 TRBV3-1 few
CASSQLGGTLGHEQFF TGTGCCAGCAGCCAGCTTGGAGGGACCCTGGGGCATGAGCAGTTCTTC . TRBJ2-1 TRBV5-5 few
CASVGSGSTDTQYF TGTGCCAGCGTCGGTAGCGGGAGCACAGATACGCAGTATTTT TRBD2 TRBJ2-3 TRBV6-2/TRBV6-3 .
CASSLGGSPYSNQPQHF TGTGCCAGCAGCTTGGGAGGATCCCCCTATAGCAATCAGCCCCAGCATTTT . TRBJ1-5 TRBV5-6 .
CASSLGYEQYF TGCGCCAGCAGCTTGGGCTACGAGCAGTACTTC . TRBJ2-7 TRBV12-3/TRBV12-4 medium-sized
CATSRVRQENYEQYF TGTGCCACCAGCAGGGTAAGACAAGAGAATTACGAGCAGTACTTC . TRBJ2-7 TRBV15 .
CASSEINTEAFF TGTGCCAGCAGTGAAATCAACACTGAAGCTTTCTTT . TRBJ1-1 TRBV25-1 few
CASSLGFGGAFF TGTGCCAGCAGCTTAGGATTCGGGGGAGCTTTCTTT . TRBJ1-1 TRBV7-6 .
CASSATGGIDGYTF TGTGCCAGCTCAGCGACAGGGGGCATAGACGGCTACACCTTC TRBD1 TRBJ1-2 TRBV18 many
CASSPLEGSNTEAFF TGCGCCAGCAGCCCGCTGGAGGGAAGTAACACTGAAGCTTTCTTT . TRBJ1-1 TRBV5-1 .
CATSDLLTSSNTGELFF TGTGCCACCAGTGATTTGTTGACTAGTTCGAACACCGGGGAGCTGTTTTTT . TRBJ2-2 TRBV24-1 many
CASSPESSGQFTRGSYNEQFF TGTGCCAGCAGCCCTGAGTCTTCGGGACAGTTTACCAGGGGGTCCTACAATGAGCAGTTCTTC TRBD1 TRBJ2-1 TRBV14 few
CASSDSTSGGDTQYF TGTGCCAGCAGTGACTCGACTAGCGGGGGAGATACGCAGTATTTT TRBD2 TRBJ2-3 TRBV6-4 many
CASSNLAGQETQYF TGTGCCAGCAGCAACCTAGCGGGACAAGAGACCCAGTACTTC TRBD2 TRBJ2-5 TRBV12-3/TRBV12-4 .
CASRSRGEGNEQFF TGTGCCAGCAGATCACGGGGAGAGGGCAATGAGCAGTTCTTC . TRBJ2-1 TRBV6-2/TRBV6-3 few
CSARVAGRVLNNEQFF TGCAGTGCTAGAGTAGCCGGGCGCGTGTTGAACAATGAGCAGTTCTTC . TRBJ2-1 TRBV20-1 many
CSARDSGREYNEQFF TGCAGTGCTAGAGATAGCGGGAGAGAGTACAATGAGCAGTTCTTC TRBD2 TRBJ2-1 TRBV20-1 .
CASSLGAGTADTQYF TGTGCCAGCAGTTTAGGGGCAGGGACCGCAGATACGCAGTATTTT . TRBJ2-3 TRBV28 many
CASRPGAGGASGELFF TGCGCCAGCAGGCCCGGGGCCGGGGGCGCGTCCGGGGAGCTGTTTTTT . TRBJ2-2 TRBV5-1 many
CASSPRGRAYEQYF TGTGCCAGCAGCCCAAGGGGTAGGGCTTACGAGCAGTACTTC . TRBJ2-7 TRBV7-9 .
CASTRAAGADEQYF TGTGCCAGCACTCGGGCGGCGGGGGCGGACGAGCAGTACTTC . TRBJ2-7 TRBV6-5 .
CASSPTSGSPNEQFF TGTGCCAGCAGCCCGACTAGCGGGAGCCCCAATGAGCAGTTCTTC TRBD2 TRBJ2-1 TRBV11-2 many
CASSLESTLGGYTF TGCGCCAGCAGCTTGGAATCGACTTTAGGGGGCTACACCTTC . TRBJ1-2 TRBV5-1 few
CASSWGLAGNEQYF TGTGCCAGCAGCTGGGGACTAGCGGGAAACGAGCAGTACTTC TRBD2 TRBJ2-7 TRBV11-2 .
CASSLVAGVKEQFF TGTGCCAGCAGCTTAGTGGCGGGAGTAAAGGAGCAGTTCTTC TRBD2 TRBJ2-1 TRBV7-9 .
CSVGEAGGNEKLFF TGCAGCGTTGGTGAGGCGGGGGGCAATGAAAAACTGTTTTTT . TRBJ1-4 TRBV29-1 many
CASSRRGSMNTEAFF TGTGCCAGCAGCCGCCGGGGTTCCATGAACACTGAAGCTTTCTTT . TRBJ1-1 TRBV7-2 .
CASSDNGGATDTQYF TGTGCCAGCAGTGACAACGGCGGGGCCACAGATACGCAGTATTTT . TRBJ2-3 TRBV6-4 medium-sized
CSAKSGEGSNQPQHF TGCAGTGCTAAATCAGGGGAGGGGAGCAATCAGCCCCAGCATTTT . TRBJ1-5 TRBV20-1 many